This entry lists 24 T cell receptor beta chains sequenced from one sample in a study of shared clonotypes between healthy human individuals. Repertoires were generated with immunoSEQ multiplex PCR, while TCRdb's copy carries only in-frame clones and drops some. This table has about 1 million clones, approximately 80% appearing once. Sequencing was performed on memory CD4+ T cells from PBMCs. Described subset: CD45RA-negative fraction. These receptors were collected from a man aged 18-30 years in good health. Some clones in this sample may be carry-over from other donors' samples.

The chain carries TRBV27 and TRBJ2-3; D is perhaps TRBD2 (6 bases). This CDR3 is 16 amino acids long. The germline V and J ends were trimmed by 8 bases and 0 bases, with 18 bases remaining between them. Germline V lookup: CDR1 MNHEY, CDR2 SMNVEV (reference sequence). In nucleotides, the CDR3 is TGTGCCAGCCCACATTCCCGGGGGACTAGCACAGATACGCAGTATTTT. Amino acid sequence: CASPHSRGTSTDTQYF.

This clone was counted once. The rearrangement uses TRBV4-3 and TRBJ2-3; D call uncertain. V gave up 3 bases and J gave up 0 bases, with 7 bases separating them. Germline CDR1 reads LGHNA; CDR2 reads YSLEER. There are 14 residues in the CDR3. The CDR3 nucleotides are TGCGCCAGCAGCCAGGCCGGGAGCACAGATACGCAGTATTTT. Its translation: CASSQAGSTDTQYF.

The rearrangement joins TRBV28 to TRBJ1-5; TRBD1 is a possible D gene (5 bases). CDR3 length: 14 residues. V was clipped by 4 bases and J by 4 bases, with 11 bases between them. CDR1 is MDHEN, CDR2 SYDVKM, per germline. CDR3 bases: TGTGCCAGCAGTTATCCGGGACTTAATCAGCCCCAGCATTTT. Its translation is CASSYPGLNQPQHF. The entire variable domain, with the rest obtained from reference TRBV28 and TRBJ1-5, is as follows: DVKVTQSSRYLVKRTGEKVFLECVQDMDHENMFWYRQDPGLGLRLIYFSYDVKMKEKGDIPEGYSVSREKKERFSLILESASTNQTSMYLCASSYPGLNQPQHFGDGTRLSIL.

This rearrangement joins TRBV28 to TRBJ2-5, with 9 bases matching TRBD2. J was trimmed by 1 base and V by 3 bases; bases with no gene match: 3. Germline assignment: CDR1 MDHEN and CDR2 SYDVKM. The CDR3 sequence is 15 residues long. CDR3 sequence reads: CASSLLAGLQETQYF. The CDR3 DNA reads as TGTGCCAGCAGTTTGCTAGCGGGACTCCAAGAGACCCAGTACTTC.

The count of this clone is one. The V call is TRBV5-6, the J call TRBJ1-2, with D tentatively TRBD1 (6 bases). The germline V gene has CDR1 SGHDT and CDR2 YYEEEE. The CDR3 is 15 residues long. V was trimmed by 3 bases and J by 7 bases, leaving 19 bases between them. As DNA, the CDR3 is TGTGCCAGCAGCTACCCTCTGACAGGAGGCTTTGGCTACACCTTC. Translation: CASSYPLTGGFGYTF.

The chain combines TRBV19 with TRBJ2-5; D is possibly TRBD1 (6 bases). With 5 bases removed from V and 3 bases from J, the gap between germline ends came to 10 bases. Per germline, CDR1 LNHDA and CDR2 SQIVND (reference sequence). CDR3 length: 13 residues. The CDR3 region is CASSFGQKETQYF. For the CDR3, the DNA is TGTGCCAGTAGTTTCGGACAGAAAGAGACCCAGTACTTC.

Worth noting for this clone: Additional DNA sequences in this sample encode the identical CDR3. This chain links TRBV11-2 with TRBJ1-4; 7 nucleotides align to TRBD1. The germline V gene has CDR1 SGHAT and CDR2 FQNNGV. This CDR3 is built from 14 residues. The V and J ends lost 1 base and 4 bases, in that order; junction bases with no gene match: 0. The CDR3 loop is CASSLAGGNEKLFF. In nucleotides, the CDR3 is TGTGCCAGCAGCTTAGCAGGGGGTAATGAAAAACTGTTTTTT.

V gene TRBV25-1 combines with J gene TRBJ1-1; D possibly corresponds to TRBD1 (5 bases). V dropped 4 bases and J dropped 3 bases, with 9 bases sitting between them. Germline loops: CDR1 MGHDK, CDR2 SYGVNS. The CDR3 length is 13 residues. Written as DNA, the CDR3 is TGTGCCAGCAGTGTCCTCAGGGACACTGAAGCTTTCTTT. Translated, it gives CASSVLRDTEAFF.

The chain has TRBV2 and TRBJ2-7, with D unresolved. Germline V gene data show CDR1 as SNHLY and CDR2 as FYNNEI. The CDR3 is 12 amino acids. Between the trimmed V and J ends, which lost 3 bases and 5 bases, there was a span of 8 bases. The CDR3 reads CASSDGGHEQYF. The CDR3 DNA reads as TGTGCCAGCAGTGACGGTGGGCACGAGCAGTACTTC.

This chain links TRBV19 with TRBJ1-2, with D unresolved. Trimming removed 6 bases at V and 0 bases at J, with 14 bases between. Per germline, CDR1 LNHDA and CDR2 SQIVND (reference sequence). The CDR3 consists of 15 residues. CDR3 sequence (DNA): TGTGCCAGTAGACCACAGACTCCCGCTAACTATGGCTACACCTTC. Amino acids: CASRPQTPANYGYTF.

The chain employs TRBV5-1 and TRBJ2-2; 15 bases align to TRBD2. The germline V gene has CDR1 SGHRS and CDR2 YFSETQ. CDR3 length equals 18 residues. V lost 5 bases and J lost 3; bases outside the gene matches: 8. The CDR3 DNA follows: TGCGCCAGCAGGGATGGACTAGCGGGAGGGCCGTACACCGGGGAGCTGTTTTTT. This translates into CASRDGLAGGPYTGELFF.

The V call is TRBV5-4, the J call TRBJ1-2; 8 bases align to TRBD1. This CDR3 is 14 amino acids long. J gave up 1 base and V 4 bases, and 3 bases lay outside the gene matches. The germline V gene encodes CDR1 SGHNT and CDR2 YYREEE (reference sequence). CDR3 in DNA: TGTGCCAGCAGCCAGGACAGGGTTAACTATGGCTACACCTTC. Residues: CASSQDRVNYGYTF.

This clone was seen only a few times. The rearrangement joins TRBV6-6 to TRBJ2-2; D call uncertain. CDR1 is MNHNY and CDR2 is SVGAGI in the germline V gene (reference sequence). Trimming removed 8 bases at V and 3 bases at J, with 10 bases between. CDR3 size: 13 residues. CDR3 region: CASDKEYTGELFF. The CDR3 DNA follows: TGTGCCAGCGACAAGGAGTACACCGGGGAGCTGTTTTTT.

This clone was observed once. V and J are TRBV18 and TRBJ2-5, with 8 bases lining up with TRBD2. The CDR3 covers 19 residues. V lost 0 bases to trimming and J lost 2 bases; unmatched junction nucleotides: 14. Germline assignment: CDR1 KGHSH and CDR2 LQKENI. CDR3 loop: CASSPPPLLAAIIQETQYF. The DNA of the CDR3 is TGTGCCAGCTCACCACCTCCTCTACTAGCGGCTATAATACAAGAGACCCAGTACTTC.

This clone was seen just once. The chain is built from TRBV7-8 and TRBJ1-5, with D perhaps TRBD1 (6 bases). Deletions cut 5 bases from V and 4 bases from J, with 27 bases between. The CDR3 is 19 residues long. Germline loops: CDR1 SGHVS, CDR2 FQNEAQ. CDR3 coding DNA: TGTGCCAGCAGCCCCGACGCTAGATGGGGGGCAGGGCCAAATCAGCCCCAGCATTTT. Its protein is CASSPDARWGAGPNQPQHF.

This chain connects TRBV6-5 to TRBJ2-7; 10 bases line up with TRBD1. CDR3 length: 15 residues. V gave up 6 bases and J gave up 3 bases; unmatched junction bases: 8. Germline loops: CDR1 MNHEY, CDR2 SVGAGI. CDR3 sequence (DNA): TGTGCCAGCAGGCTGACAGGGGGCTCCTTCTACGAGCAGTACTTC. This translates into CASRLTGGSFYEQYF.

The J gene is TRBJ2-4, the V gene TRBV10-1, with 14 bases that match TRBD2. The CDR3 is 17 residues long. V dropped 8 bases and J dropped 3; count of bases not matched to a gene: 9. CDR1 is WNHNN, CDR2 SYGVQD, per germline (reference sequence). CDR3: CASLTSGRESDKNIQYF. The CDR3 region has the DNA TGCGCCAGCTTGACTAGCGGGAGGGAATCGGACAAAAACATTCAGTACTTC.

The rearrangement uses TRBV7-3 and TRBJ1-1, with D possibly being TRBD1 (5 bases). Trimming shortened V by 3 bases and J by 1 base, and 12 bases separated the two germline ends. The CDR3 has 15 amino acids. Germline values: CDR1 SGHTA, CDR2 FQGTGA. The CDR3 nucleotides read TGTGCCAGCAGCTTCGGGGCGCAAAGGAACACTGAAGCTTTCTTT. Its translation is CASSFGAQRNTEAFF.

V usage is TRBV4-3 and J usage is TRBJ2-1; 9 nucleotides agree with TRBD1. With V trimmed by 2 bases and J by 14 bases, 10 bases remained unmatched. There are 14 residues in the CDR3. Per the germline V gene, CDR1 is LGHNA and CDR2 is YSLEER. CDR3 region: CASSQRIRTGVKFF. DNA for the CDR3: TGCGCCAGCAGCCAACGTATTCGGACAGGGGTTAAGTTCTTC.

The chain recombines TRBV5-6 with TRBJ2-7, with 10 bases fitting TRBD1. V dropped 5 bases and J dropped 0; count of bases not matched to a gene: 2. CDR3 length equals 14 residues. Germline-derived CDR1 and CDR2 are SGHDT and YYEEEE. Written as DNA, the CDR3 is TGTGCCAGCAGGCGGACAGGGGGCTCCTACGAGCAGTACTTC. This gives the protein CASRRTGGSYEQYF.

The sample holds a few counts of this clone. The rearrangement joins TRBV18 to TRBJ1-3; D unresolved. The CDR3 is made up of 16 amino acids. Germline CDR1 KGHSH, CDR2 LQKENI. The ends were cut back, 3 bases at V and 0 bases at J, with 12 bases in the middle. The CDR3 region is CASSPGKDLSGNTIYF. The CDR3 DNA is TGTGCCAGCTCACCTGGGAAGGACCTCTCTGGAAACACCATATATTTT.

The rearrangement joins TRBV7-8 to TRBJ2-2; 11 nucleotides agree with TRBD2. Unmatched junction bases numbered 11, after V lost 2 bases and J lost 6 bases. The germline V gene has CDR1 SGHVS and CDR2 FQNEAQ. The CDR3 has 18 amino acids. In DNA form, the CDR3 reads TGTGCCAGCAGCTTAAAGACTAGCGGGAACCTCCCCCCCGGGGAGCTGTTTTTT. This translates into CASSLKTSGNLPPGELFF.

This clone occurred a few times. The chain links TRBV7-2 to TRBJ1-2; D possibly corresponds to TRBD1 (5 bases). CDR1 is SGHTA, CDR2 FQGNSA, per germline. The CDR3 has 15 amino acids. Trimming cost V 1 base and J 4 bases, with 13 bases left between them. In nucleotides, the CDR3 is TGTGCCAGCAGCTTAGGGAGGCGGGGGAGCTATGGCTACACCTTC. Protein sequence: CASSLGRRGSYGYTF.

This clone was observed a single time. CDR3 protein: CASTILLAGELAGELFF. CDR3 in DNA: TGCGCCAGCACCATCCTCCTAGCGGGAGAGTTGGCCGGGGAGCTGTTTTTT. The J gene is TRBJ2-2, the V gene TRBV5-1; 10 bases map to TRBD2. CDR1 is SGHRS, CDR2 YFSETQ, per germline. After removal of 6 bases from V and 6 bases from J, the junction contained 14 bases not matched to a gene. The CDR3 covers 17 residues.